This T cell receptor beta chain was sequenced in a study of T-cell reconstitution after alpha-beta-depleted transplantation in children. This clonotype has a count of ten or more. The authors prepared the TCRbeta library with unique molecular identifiers. Via MiXCR, TCRdb re-called the PCR reads, giving one row per CDR3 protein. The sample records about 260,000 distinct CDR3 sequences, roughly 8.2% being singletons. Germline V gene lookup returns CDR1 SGHVS and CDR2 FNYEAQ. The CDR3 consists of 14 residues. The V end was cut by 5 bases, the J end by 1 base, with 10 bases between. The clonotype comes from a male patient younger than 18 who had a stem cell transplant for acute lymphoblastic leukemia, so the T cells may come from the graft donor. The sequences come from PBMCs, mostly from graft donor cells, collected 180 days after TCRalphabeta/CD19-depleted stem cell transplant. The rearrangement joins TRBV7-6 to TRBJ2-3; D uncertain. CDR3 sequence: CASSVLGGTDTQYF. The DNA for the CDR3 is TGTGCCAGCAGCGTCTTGGGCGGCACAGATACGCAGTATTTT. The variable domain in full, with the rest retrieved from reference TRBV7-6 and TRBJ2-3, is GAGVSQSPRYKVTKRGQDVALRCDPISGHVSLYWYRQALGQGPEFLTYFNYEAQQDKSGLPNDRFSAERPEGSISTLTIQRTEQRDSAMYRCASSVLGGTDTQYFGPGTRLTVL.